These 28 T cell receptor beta chains were sequenced from one sample in a study of blood T cell repertoires in COVID-19. Generated by immunoSEQ multiplex PCR, the TCRdb table keeps only in-frame clones and is missing some. The data hold approximately 330,000 clones, with roughly 86% observed a single time. Source material: peripheral blood. The receptors here all came from a man aged 30 to 39 with COVID-19, enrolled during active disease.

The rearrangement links TRBV7-2 to TRBJ1-6, with 9 bases aligning to TRBD1. Germline values: CDR1 SGHTA, CDR2 FQGNSA. With 5 bases clipped from V and 10 bases from J, the junction kept 9 bases outside the gene matches. The CDR3 is 15 amino acids. CDR3 sequence (DNA): TGTGCCAGCAGCGTACGGGACAGGGTAGGATCACCCCTCCACTTT. Amino acid sequence: CASSVRDRVGSPLHF. The full variable domain, with the rest looked up from reference TRBV7-2 and TRBJ1-6, is GAGVSQSPSNKVTEKGKDVELRCDPISGHTALYWYRQSLGQGLEFLIYFQGNSAPDKSGLPSDRFSAERTGGSVSTLTIQRTQQEDSAVYLCASSVRDRVGSPLHFGNGTRLTVT.

The chain combines TRBV6-6 with TRBJ2-7, with TRBD1 as a possible D gene (8 bases). The V and J ends lost 6 bases and 2 bases respectively, with 20 bases between them. This CDR3 contains 16 residues. Germline V gene sequence: CDR1 MNHNY, CDR2 SVGAGI (reference sequence). CDR3 DNA sequence: TGTGCCAGCAGACAGCGGACAGGGAGGGTGGCCTACGAGCAGTACTTC. Protein sequence: CASRQRTGRVAYEQYF.

The chain couples TRBV5-4 to TRBJ1-3; D unresolved. The germline CDR1 and CDR2 sequences are SGHNT and YYREEE (reference sequence). The CDR3 is 15 amino acids. V lost 0 bases, J lost 4 bases, and 11 bases lay in between. CDR3 DNA: TGTGCCAGCAGCTTGGCCGGCGGGAGAGGAAACACCATATATTTT. The encoded protein is CASSLAGGRGNTIYF.

This chain connects TRBV10-3 to TRBJ2-7, with D possibly TRBD1 on 6 matching bases. Germline loops: CDR1 ENHRY, CDR2 SYGVKD. The V gene lost 3 bases and the J gene lost 3 bases, with 12 bases spanning the gap. The CDR3 totals 14 residues. The CDR3 sequence is CAISDRGHNYEQYF. CDR3 nucleotides: TGTGCCATCAGTGATCGGGGACACAACTACGAGCAGTACTTC.

J is TRBJ2-1 and V is TRBV30, with 8 positions matching TRBD1. Per the germline V gene, CDR1 is GTSNPN and CDR2 is SVGIG (reference sequence). This CDR3 is 14 amino acids long. V shed 3 bases, J shed 9 bases, and the junction held 10 bases outside the gene matches. CDR3 amino acids: CAWRGQGFKSEQFF. As DNA, the CDR3 is TGTGCCTGGAGAGGACAGGGTTTTAAGAGTGAGCAGTTCTTC.

The CDR3 loop is CASSTQGKGEAFF. For the CDR3, the DNA is TGTGCCAGTAGTACCCAGGGTAAGGGTGAAGCTTTCTTT. The genes are TRBV19 and TRBJ1-1; D might be TRBD1 (5 bases). This CDR3 region has 13 residues. The germline gives CDR1 LNHDA, CDR2 SQIVND (reference sequence). V shed 4 bases and J shed 7 bases, with 13 bases lying between them.

The V call is TRBV2, the J call TRBJ2-1, with a possible D match to TRBD1 (6 bases). Trimming removed 10 bases at V and 6 bases at J, with 22 bases between. Germline V gene data show CDR1 as SNHLY and CDR2 as FYNNEI. The length of the CDR3 is 15 residues. Here the CDR3 DNA reads TGTGCCACCTTGGTGGTGGGGGCGGAGATCAATGAGCAGTTCTTC. Translation: CATLVVGAEINEQFF.

This clone was seen a single time. The chain couples TRBV29-1 to TRBJ2-7, with 8 positions matching TRBD2. After removal of 6 bases from V and 0 bases from J, the junction contained 4 bases not matched to a gene. This CDR3 is built from 13 residues. The germline V gene has CDR1 SQVTM and CDR2 ANQGSEA. The CDR3 nucleotides are TGCAGCGTGGAGCGGGGGAGCTCCTACGAGCAGTACTTC. Protein product: CSVERGSSYEQYF.

This clone was counted once. The J gene is TRBJ1-2, the V gene TRBV7-9; 9 nucleotides align to TRBD1. Germline CDR1 and CDR2: SEHNR and FQNEAQ (reference sequence). The junction had 10 bases not matched to a gene; V was cut back by 6 bases and J by 5 bases. This CDR3 is 15 amino acids long. CDR3 amino acids: CASRLTGTGPYGYTF. The CDR3 DNA follows: TGTGCCAGCAGATTAACCGGGACAGGGCCGTATGGCTACACCTTC. The full variable domain, in which reference TRBV7-9 and TRBJ1-2 provide the parts outside the CDR3, is DTGVSQNPRHKITKRGQNVTFRCDPISEHNRLYWYRQTLGQGPEFLTYFQNEAQLEKSRLLSDRFSAERPKGSFSTLEIQRTEQGDSAMYLCASRLTGTGPYGYTFGSGTRLTVV.

The chain couples TRBV2 to TRBJ2-2; TRBD2 is a possible D gene (6 bases). Trimming took off 7 bases at V and 1 base at J, with 13 bases between the two ends. The CDR3 spans 15 residues. Germline CDR1 reads SNHLY; CDR2 reads FYNNEI. For the CDR3, the DNA is TGTGCCAGCAACCGGGGGACTGAGAACACCGGGGAGCTGTTTTTT. Its translation is CASNRGTENTGELFF.

The CDR3 bases are TGTGCCAGCAGCTTGGTGGGCCTCTCCTACAATGAGCAGTTCTTC. It specifies CASSLVGLSYNEQFF. The V and J genes are TRBV5-6 and TRBJ2-1; no clear D. V was pared by 0 bases and J by 0 bases, with 7 bases between. The CDR3 totals 15 residues. Germline V CDR1 and CDR2: SGHDT, YYEEEE.

This clone was observed a few times. The J gene is TRBJ1-1, the V gene TRBV6-5, with D maybe TRBD1 (6 bases). Germline V gene lookup returns CDR1 MNHEY and CDR2 SVGAGI. This CDR3 comprises 14 residues. The V end was cut by 5 bases, the J end by 8 bases, with 18 bases between. The CDR3 sequence: CASSSGTSRVEAFF. DNA for the CDR3: TGTGCCAGCAGTAGTGGGACAAGTAGGGTAGAAGCTTTCTTT.

V and J are TRBV19 and TRBJ1-2; perhaps TRBD1 as D (5 bases). The CDR3 is 14 residues long. Trimming cost V 0 bases and J 11 bases, with 16 bases left between them. Germline V gene lookup returns CDR1 LNHDA and CDR2 SQIVND (reference sequence). In DNA, the CDR3 is TGTGCCAGTAGTATAGATTCGGAGGGGCCTTATTACACCTTC. This codes for CASSIDSEGPYYTF.

The chain has TRBV25-1 and TRBJ2-5, with 9 positions matching TRBD1. Germline V gene data show CDR1 as MGHDK and CDR2 as SYGVNS. The CDR3 is 15 amino acids. Unmatched junction bases numbered 7, after V lost 3 bases and J lost 5 bases. The CDR3 protein is CASSDLTGGVETQYF. In nucleotides, the CDR3 is TGTGCCAGCAGTGACTTAACAGGGGGCGTCGAGACCCAGTACTTC. Combining the CDR3 with reference TRBV25-1 and TRBJ2-5 gives the whole variable domain EADIYQTPRYLVIGTGKKITLECSQTMGHDKMYWYQQDPGMELHLIHYSYGVNSTEKGDLSSESTVSRIRTEHFPLTLESARPSHTSQYLCASSDLTGGVETQYFGPGTRLLVL.

A single count supports this clone. The rearrangement joins TRBV9 to TRBJ2-1; 11 positions agree with TRBD2. CDR1 and CDR2 from the germline V gene are SGDLS and YYNGEE. The CDR3 has 16 residues. Losses at the gene ends were 4 bases for V and 4 bases for J; bases not matched to a gene: 7. DNA for the CDR3: TGTGCCAGCAGCCATCTAGCGGGGGGTAAATACAATGAGCAGTTCTTC. It specifies CASSHLAGGKYNEQFF.

The DNA of the CDR3 is TGCGCCAGCAGCCTGTACAGGGGGCGGAATGAAAAACTGTTTTTT. Its protein product is CASSLYRGRNEKLFF. V gene TRBV4-3 combines with J gene TRBJ1-4, with 9 nucleotides matching TRBD1. CDR3 length equals 15 residues. Per the germline V gene, CDR1 is LGHNA and CDR2 is YSLEER. Trimming at V came to 4 bases and at J to 5 bases, leaving 5 bases not matched to a gene.

The gene calls are TRBV5-1 and TRBJ1-4; D is unclear. The germline V gene has CDR1 SGHRS and CDR2 YFSETQ. The CDR3 contains 16 residues. V lost 0 bases and J 0 bases, leaving 9 bases between the germline ends. CDR3 DNA: TGCGCCAGCAGCTTGGACGTCAGTCCAACTAATGAAAAACTGTTTTTT. Residues: CASSLDVSPTNEKLFF.

V gene TRBV27 combines with J gene TRBJ2-6; possible D gene TRBD1, 6 bases. Germline loops: CDR1 MNHEY, CDR2 SMNVEV (reference sequence). CDR3 length: 15 residues. V was shortened by 5 bases and J by 4 bases, with 12 bases between the two germline ends. CDR3 nucleotide sequence: TGTGCCAGCAGTCCCTACAGGGCCGGGGCCAACGTCCTGACTTTC. Encoded protein: CASSPYRAGANVLTF.

The chain carries TRBV4-1 and TRBJ1-6, with D perhaps TRBD1 (6 bases). The CDR3 extends over 16 amino acids. The V gene lost 1 base and the J gene lost 0 bases, with 7 bases spanning the gap. Germline V CDR1 and CDR2: MGHRA, YSYEKL. The CDR3 DNA reads TGCGCCAGCAGCCAAGGGGACAACTCCTATAATTCACCCCTCCACTTT. This translates into CASSQGDNSYNSPLHF.

Of note for this clone: In the same sample, other DNA sequences code for this CDR3. The chain combines TRBV6-5 with TRBJ1-5; 10 positions match TRBD1. Trimming cost V 4 bases and J 7 bases; bases outside gene matches: 1. The CDR3 sequence is 13 residues long. The germline V gene has CDR1 MNHEY and CDR2 SVGAGI. The CDR3 sequence: CASSLTGGQPQHF. The CDR3 DNA follows: TGTGCCAGCAGTTTGACAGGGGGCCAGCCCCAGCATTTT.

The rearrangement links TRBV5-6 to TRBJ2-5; 9 bases are shared with TRBD1. The CDR3 is 13 residues long. J was trimmed by 8 bases and V by 0 bases; bases with no gene match: 2. Per the germline V gene, CDR1 is SGHDT and CDR2 is YYEEEE. The CDR3 loop is CASSLETGGTQYF. In nucleotides, the CDR3 is TGTGCCAGCAGCTTGGAGACAGGGGGTACCCAGTACTTC.

The chain joins TRBV9 to TRBJ2-1; 11 positions match TRBD2. Germline CDR1 reads SGDLS; CDR2 reads YYNGEE. This CDR3 spans 18 amino acids. The trim removed 4 bases at V and 0 bases at J, leaving 9 bases unmatched. CDR3 sequence (DNA): TGTGCCAGCAGCCTTTGGACTAGCGGGTTGAGCTCCTACAATGAGCAGTTCTTC. It codes for CASSLWTSGLSSYNEQFF.

This clone was found a few times. The chain recombines TRBV27 with TRBJ1-2, with TRBD1 identical over 7 bases. CDR1 and CDR2 from the germline V gene are MNHEY and SMNVEV (reference sequence). V was clipped by 5 bases and J by 2 bases; unmatched bases: 11. The CDR3 length is 16 residues. In nucleotides, the CDR3 is TGTGCCAGCAGTCCATCGGACAGGAGGGACAACTATGGCTACACCTTC. It yields the protein CASSPSDRRDNYGYTF.

This chain joins TRBV6-6 and TRBJ1-4, with 7 bases aligning to TRBD1. The CDR3 is made up of 15 amino acids. Per the germline V gene, CDR1 is MNHNY and CDR2 is SVGAGI (reference sequence). The V and J ends lost 4 bases and 4 bases, in that order; junction bases with no gene match: 6. CDR3 loop: CASSSPGQNNEKLFF. CDR3 coding DNA: TGTGCCAGCAGTTCCCCGGGACAGAATAATGAAAAACTGTTTTTT.

The chain couples TRBV7-2 to TRBJ2-5; tentative D call: TRBD2 (5 bases). The V gene's germline CDR1 is SGHTA and CDR2 FQGNSA. V dropped 1 base and J dropped 1 base, with 10 bases sitting between them. The CDR3 has 15 amino acids. The CDR3 DNA sequence: TGTGCCAGCAGCTTAGGAGGGCGAGTCCAAGAGACCCAGTACTTC. It translates to CASSLGGRVQETQYF.

The rearrangement joins TRBV27 to TRBJ1-5; TRBD1 agrees at 8 bases. J was trimmed by 1 base and V by 6 bases; bases with no gene match: 2. The CDR3 totals 14 residues. The germline V gene encodes CDR1 MNHEY and CDR2 SMNVEV (reference sequence). CDR3 protein: CASRRQGSNQPQHF. The CDR3 DNA follows: TGTGCCAGCAGAAGACAGGGGAGCAATCAGCCCCAGCATTTT.

CDR3 DNA sequence: TGTGCCAGCAGCTCCTACAGGGGAGGCAATCAGCCCCAGCATTTT. Encoded protein: CASSSYRGGNQPQHF. The chain recombines TRBV7-2 with TRBJ1-5; 7 nucleotides line up with TRBD1. V shed 4 bases, J shed 2 bases, and the junction held 5 bases outside the gene matches. Looked up from germline, CDR1 is SGHTA and CDR2 is FQGNSA. The CDR3 contains 15 residues.

This clone was seen just once. The chain links TRBV7-2 to TRBJ1-1, with a weak D call TRBD1 (5 bases). Germline CDR1 is SGHTA and CDR2 is FQGNSA. There are 14 residues in the CDR3. V lost 1 base and J lost 1, with 7 bases in between. CDR3 sequence (DNA): TGTGCCAGCAGCTTAGGCGGGGCGAACACTGAAGCTTTCTTT. Amino acids: CASSLGGANTEAFF. The whole variable domain, filled in from reference TRBV7-2 and TRBJ1-1, reads GAGVSQSPSNKVTEKGKDVELRCDPISGHTALYWYRQSLGQGLEFLIYFQGNSAPDKSGLPSDRFSAERTGGSVSTLTIQRTQQEDSAVYLCASSLGGANTEAFFGQGTRLTVV.